This T cell receptor beta chain was obtained from a study of cytomegalovirus exposure and HLA in healthy donors. The germline gives CDR1 SEHNR, CDR2 FQNEAQ (reference sequence). Trimming removed 4 bases from V and 3 bases from J; junction bases left unmatched: 14. This CDR3 contains 17 residues. Researchers ran the PCR with 60 Vbeta and 13 Jbeta primers. Clones were read by immunoSEQ multiplex PCR, and TCRdb kept only the in-frame ones, dropping some. The data contain 150,000 to 200,000 clones, about 80% of them seen just once; the ten biggest clones take up more than 3.5%. Sequencing used PBMCs. The clonotype was recovered from a woman aged 55 to 70 in good health and CMV-seropositive. The chain combines TRBV7-9 with TRBJ2-7, with 8 bases that match TRBD2. CDR3 loop: CASSSPARGGLIYEQYF. The CDR3 nucleotides read TGTGCCAGCAGCTCCCCCGCACGGGGGGGATTGATCTACGAGCAGTACTTC.